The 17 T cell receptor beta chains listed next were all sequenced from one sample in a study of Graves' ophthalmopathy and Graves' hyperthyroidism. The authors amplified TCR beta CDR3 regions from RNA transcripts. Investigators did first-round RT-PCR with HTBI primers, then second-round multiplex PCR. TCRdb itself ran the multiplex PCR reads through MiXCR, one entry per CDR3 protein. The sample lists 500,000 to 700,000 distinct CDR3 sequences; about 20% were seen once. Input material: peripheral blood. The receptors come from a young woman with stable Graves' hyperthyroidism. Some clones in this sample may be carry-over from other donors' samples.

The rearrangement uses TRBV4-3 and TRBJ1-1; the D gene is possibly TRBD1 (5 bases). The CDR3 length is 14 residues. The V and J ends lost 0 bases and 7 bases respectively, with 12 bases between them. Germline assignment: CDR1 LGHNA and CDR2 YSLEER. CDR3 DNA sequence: TGCGCCAGCAGCCAAGAGAGGGGCAGTGTTGAAGCTTTCTTT. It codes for CASSQERGSVEAFF.

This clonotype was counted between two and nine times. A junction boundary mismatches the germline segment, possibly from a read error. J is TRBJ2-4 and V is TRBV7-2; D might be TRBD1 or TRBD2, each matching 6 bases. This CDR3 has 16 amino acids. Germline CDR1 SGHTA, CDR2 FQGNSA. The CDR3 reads CASSPDRSLAKKIQYF. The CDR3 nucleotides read TGTGCCAGCAGCCCGGACAGATCACTAGCCAAAAAAATTCAGTACTTC.

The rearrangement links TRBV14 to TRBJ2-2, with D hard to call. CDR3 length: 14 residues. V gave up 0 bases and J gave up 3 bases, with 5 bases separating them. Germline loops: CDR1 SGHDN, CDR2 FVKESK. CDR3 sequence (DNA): TGTGCCAGCAGCCAAGAATTCTACACCGGGGAGCTGTTTTTT. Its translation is CASSQEFYTGELFF.

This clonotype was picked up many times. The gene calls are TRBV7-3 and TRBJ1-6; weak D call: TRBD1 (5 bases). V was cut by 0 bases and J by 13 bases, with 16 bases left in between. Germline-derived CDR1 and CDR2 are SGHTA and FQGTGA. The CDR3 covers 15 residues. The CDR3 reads CASSLTIGGRNPLHF. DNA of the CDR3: TGTGCCAGCAGCTTAACCATTGGGGGGAGGAATCCCCTCCACTTT.

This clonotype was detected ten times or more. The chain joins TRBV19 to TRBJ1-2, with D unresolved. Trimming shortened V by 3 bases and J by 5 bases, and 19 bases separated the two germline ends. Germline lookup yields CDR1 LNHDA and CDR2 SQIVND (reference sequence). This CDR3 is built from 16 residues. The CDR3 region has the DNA TGTGCCAGTAGTATTGTCATTCGGGGATTCGAATATGGCTACACCTTC. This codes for CASSIVIRGFEYGYTF. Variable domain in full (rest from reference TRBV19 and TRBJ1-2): DGGITQSPKYLFRKEGQNVTLSCEQNLNHDAMYWYRQDPGQGLRLIYYSQIVNDFQKGDIAEGYSVSREKKESFPLTVTSAQKNPTAFYLCASSIVIRGFEYGYTFGSGTRLTVV.

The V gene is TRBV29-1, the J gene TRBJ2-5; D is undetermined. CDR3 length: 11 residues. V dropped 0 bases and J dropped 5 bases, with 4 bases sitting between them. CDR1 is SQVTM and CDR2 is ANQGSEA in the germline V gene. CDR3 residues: CSVEDRETQYF. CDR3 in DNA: TGCAGCGTTGAAGATCGTGAGACCCAGTACTTC.

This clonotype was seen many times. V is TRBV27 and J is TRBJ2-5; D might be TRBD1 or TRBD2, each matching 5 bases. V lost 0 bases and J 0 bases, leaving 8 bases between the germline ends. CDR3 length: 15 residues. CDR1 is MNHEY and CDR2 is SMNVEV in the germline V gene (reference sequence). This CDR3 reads CASSLSGTYQETQYF. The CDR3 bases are TGTGCCAGCAGTTTATCCGGGACCTACCAAGAGACCCAGTACTTC.

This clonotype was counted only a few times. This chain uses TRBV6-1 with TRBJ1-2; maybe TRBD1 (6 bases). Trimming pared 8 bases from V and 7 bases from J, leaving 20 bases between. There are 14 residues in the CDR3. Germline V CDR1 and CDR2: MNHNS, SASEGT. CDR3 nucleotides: TGTGCCAGCGCGCCCCGGGGGGGCTCGTTTGGCTACACCTTC. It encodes CASAPRGGSFGYTF.

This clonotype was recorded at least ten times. CDR3 loop: CAWRFSYYGYTF. CDR3 DNA: TGTGCCTGGAGGTTCAGCTACTATGGCTACACCTTC. The gene calls are TRBV30 and TRBJ1-2; D remains unclear. Per germline, CDR1 GTSNPN and CDR2 SVGIG (reference sequence). V dropped 3 bases and J dropped 3 bases, with 8 bases sitting between them. The CDR3 is made up of 12 amino acids.

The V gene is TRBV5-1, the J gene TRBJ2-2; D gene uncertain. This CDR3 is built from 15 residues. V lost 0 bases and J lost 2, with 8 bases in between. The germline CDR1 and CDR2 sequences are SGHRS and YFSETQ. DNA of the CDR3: TGCGCCAGCAGCTTGGTTCAGCACAACACCGGGGAGCTGTTTTTT. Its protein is CASSLVQHNTGELFF. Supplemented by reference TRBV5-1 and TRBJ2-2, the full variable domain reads KAGVTQTPRYLIKTRGQQVTLSCSPISGHRSVSWYQQTPGQGLQFLFEYFSETQRNKGNFPGRFSGRQFSNSRSEMNVSTLELGDSALYLCASSLVQHNTGELFFGEGSRLTVL.

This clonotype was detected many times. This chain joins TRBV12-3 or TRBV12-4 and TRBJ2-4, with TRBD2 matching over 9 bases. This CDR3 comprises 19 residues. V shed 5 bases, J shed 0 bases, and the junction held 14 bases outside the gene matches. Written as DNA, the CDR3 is TGTGCCAGCAGTCAAAGGACTAGCGAATCTAACCTAGCCAAAAACATTCAGTACTTC. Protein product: CASSQRTSESNLAKNIQYF.

CDR3 nucleotides: TGCAGTGCCCCCACGGGACACTACGAGCAGTACTTC. It translates to CSAPTGHYEQYF. The chain is built from TRBV20-1 and TRBJ2-7, with TRBD1 as a possible D gene (6 bases). Germline V gene lookup returns CDR1 DFQATT and CDR2 SNEGSKA (reference sequence). The V end was cut by 6 bases, the J end by 3 bases, with 12 bases between. The CDR3 contains 12 residues.

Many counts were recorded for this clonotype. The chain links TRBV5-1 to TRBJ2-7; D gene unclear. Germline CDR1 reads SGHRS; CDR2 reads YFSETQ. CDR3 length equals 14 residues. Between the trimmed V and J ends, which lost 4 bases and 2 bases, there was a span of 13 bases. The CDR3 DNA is TGCGCCAGCAGCCTGGATGCTAGAACCTACGAGCAGTACTTC. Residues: CASSLDARTYEQYF.

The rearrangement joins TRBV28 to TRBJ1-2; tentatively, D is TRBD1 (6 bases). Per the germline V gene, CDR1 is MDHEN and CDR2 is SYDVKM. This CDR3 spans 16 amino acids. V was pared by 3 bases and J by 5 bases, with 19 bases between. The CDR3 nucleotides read TGTGCCAGCAGTTTCGGAACGGACGAGGGGGTTTATGGCTACACCTTC. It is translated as CASSFGTDEGVYGYTF.

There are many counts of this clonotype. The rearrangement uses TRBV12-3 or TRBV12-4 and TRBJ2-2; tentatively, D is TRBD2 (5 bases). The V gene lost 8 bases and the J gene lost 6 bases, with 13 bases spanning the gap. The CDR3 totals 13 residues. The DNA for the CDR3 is TGTGCCAGCGGACTGGGGTTACCCGGGGAGCTGTTTTTT. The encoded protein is CASGLGLPGELFF.

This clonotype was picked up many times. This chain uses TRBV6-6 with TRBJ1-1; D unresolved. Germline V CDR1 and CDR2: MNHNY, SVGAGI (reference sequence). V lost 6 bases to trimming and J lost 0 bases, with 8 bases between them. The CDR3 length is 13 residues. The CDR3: CASRLELNTEAFF. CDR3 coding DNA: TGTGCCAGCAGGTTGGAGCTGAACACTGAAGCTTTCTTT.

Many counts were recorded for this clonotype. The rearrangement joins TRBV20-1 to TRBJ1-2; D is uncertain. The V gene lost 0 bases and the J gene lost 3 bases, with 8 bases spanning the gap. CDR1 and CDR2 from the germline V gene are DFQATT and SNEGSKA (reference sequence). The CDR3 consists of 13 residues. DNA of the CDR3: TGCAGTGCTAGAGACCCAGTCGACTATGGCTACACCTTC. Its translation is CSARDPVDYGYTF.